Listed below are T cell receptor beta chains from one sample, sequenced in a study of identical twins. TCRdb re-called the 5' RACE reads with MiXCR, one entry per CDR3 protein. Among around 370,000 distinct CDR3 sequences listed, roughly 9% were seen once. The sample comprised naive T cells sorted from blood. The receptor source for this set is a woman aged 45-65 years in good health. Each CDR3 is given with its conserved first and last residue. Each record gives: J gene, V gene, clone size, D gene, CDR3 DNA, CDR3 protein. D genes are given only for firm matches. Expanded clones get a size class; other rows say once, few or many, or leave the size out.

J gene: TRBJ2-6; V gene: TRBV29-1; clone size: few; D gene: NA; CDR3 DNA: TGCAGCGTTGAAGAAAGGGGGACGGCCAACGTCCTGACTTTC; CDR3 protein: CSVEERGTANVLTF
J gene: TRBJ1-1; V gene: TRBV20-1; clone size: few; D gene: NA; CDR3 DNA: TGCAGTGCTAGTCGGGAGAACACTGAAGCTTTCTTT; CDR3 protein: CSASRENTEAFF
J gene: TRBJ2-3; V gene: TRBV5-1; clone size: few; D gene: TRBD2; CDR3 DNA: TGCGCCAGCAGCTTGCCTAGCGGAAGAGATACGCAGTATTTT; CDR3 protein: CASSLPSGRDTQYF
J gene: TRBJ2-1; V gene: TRBV5-1; clone size: NA; D gene: TRBD2; CDR3 DNA: TGCGCCAGCAGTGATCGAAGCGGGAGGTTTTTAAATGAGCAGTTCTTC; CDR3 protein: CASSDRSGRFLNEQFF
J gene: TRBJ2-7; V gene: TRBV12-3/TRBV12-4; clone size: NA; D gene: NA; CDR3 DNA: TGTGCCAGCAGTTTAAGCACTGTCTACGAGCAGTACTTC; CDR3 protein: CASSLSTVYEQYF
J gene: TRBJ2-1; V gene: TRBV20-1; clone size: many; D gene: NA; CDR3 DNA: TGCAGTGCTACCCGCTCCTACAATGAGCAGTTCTTC; CDR3 protein: CSATRSYNEQFF
J gene: TRBJ2-3; V gene: TRBV5-1; clone size: NA; D gene: TRBD2; CDR3 DNA: TGCGCCAGCAGCTTGGCACTAGCGGGACTCACAGATACGCAGTATTTT; CDR3 protein: CASSLALAGLTDTQYF
J gene: TRBJ2-1; V gene: TRBV20-1; clone size: many; D gene: TRBD1; CDR3 DNA: TGCAGTGCTTTGACCGGGACAGGGGGCGGCTTGGGCAATGAGCAGTTCTTC; CDR3 protein: CSALTGTGGGLGNEQFF
J gene: TRBJ2-7; V gene: TRBV5-6; clone size: few; D gene: NA; CDR3 DNA: TGTGCCAGCAGCCCCGTTGGTCCTAGCCGGACGATCGAGCAGTACTTC; CDR3 protein: CASSPVGPSRTIEQYF
J gene: TRBJ2-2; V gene: TRBV5-1; clone size: few; D gene: TRBD1; CDR3 DNA: TGCGCCAGCGGACCGGGACAGGAGTTTACCGGGGAGCTGTTTTTT; CDR3 protein: CASGPGQEFTGELFF
J gene: TRBJ2-3; V gene: TRBV4-1; clone size: NA; D gene: NA; CDR3 DNA: TGCGCCAGCAGCCAAGAACGGAATAGAGCAGGAGTGGATACGCAGTATTTT; CDR3 protein: CASSQERNRAGVDTQYF
J gene: TRBJ1-5; V gene: TRBV20-1; clone size: few; D gene: TRBD1; CDR3 DNA: TGCAGTGCCATTTCCGGGACAGGGGGCGGCTTGAGCAATCAGCCCCAGCATTTT; CDR3 protein: CSAISGTGGGLSNQPQHF
J gene: TRBJ1-6; V gene: TRBV7-9; clone size: few; D gene: TRBD1; CDR3 DNA: TGTGCCAGCACCTCGACAGGGGGGAATTCACCCCTCCACTTT; CDR3 protein: CASTSTGGNSPLHF
J gene: TRBJ2-5; V gene: TRBV5-1; clone size: many; D gene: TRBD2; CDR3 DNA: TGCGCCAGCAGCTCTACTGGTGAGCCTAGCGGAGCCCAAGAGACCCAGTACTTC; CDR3 protein: CASSSTGEPSGAQETQYF
J gene: TRBJ1-5; V gene: TRBV20-1; clone size: many; D gene: NA; CDR3 DNA: TGCAGTGCTAGGTCCCCGGCGGGCAATCAGCCCCAGCATTTT; CDR3 protein: CSARSPAGNQPQHF
J gene: TRBJ1-6; V gene: TRBV6-1; clone size: few; D gene: NA; CDR3 DNA: TGTGCCAGCAGTGAGAATTTGGGATCACCCCTCCACTTT; CDR3 protein: CASSENLGSPLHF
J gene: TRBJ2-1; V gene: TRBV3-1; clone size: NA; D gene: TRBD2; CDR3 DNA: TGTGCCAGCAGCCAAGAAAGAATAGCGGGGTTTAATGAGCAGTTCTTC; CDR3 protein: CASSQERIAGFNEQFF
J gene: TRBJ2-3; V gene: TRBV10-1; clone size: few; D gene: TRBD2; CDR3 DNA: TGCGCCAGCCGAAGTCAGGGAGGGGATACGCAGTATTTT; CDR3 protein: CASRSQGGDTQYF
J gene: TRBJ2-2; V gene: TRBV4-1; clone size: few; D gene: NA; CDR3 DNA: TGCGCCAGCAGCCAGCCTACCCCGACCGGGGAGCTGTTTTTT; CDR3 protein: CASSQPTPTGELFF
J gene: TRBJ2-5; V gene: TRBV7-8; clone size: many; D gene: TRBD2; CDR3 DNA: TGTGCCAGCAGCTTAGGGACTAGCGGGTACAAAGAGACCCAGTACTTC; CDR3 protein: CASSLGTSGYKETQYF
J gene: TRBJ2-7; V gene: TRBV5-6; clone size: few; D gene: NA; CDR3 DNA: TGTGCCACCAGAACACAGTTGGGGCTCGAGCAGTACTTC; CDR3 protein: CATRTQLGLEQYF
J gene: TRBJ2-7; V gene: TRBV7-9; clone size: NA; D gene: TRBD1; CDR3 DNA: TGTGCCAGCAGCTCGAGTTCCAGGGGGCGCAGCGAGCAGTACTTC; CDR3 protein: CASSSSSRGRSEQYF
J gene: TRBJ2-1; V gene: TRBV5-1; clone size: NA; D gene: TRBD2; CDR3 DNA: TGCGCCAGCAGCTTGGAAGAACTAGCGGGAGGGCCGTATGAGCAGTTCTTC; CDR3 protein: CASSLEELAGGPYEQFF
J gene: TRBJ2-1; V gene: TRBV7-6; clone size: few; D gene: TRBD2; CDR3 DNA: TGTGCCAGCAGCTTTTCTTGGTATAGCGGGAGCCCCAACAATGAGCAGTTCTTC; CDR3 protein: CASSFSWYSGSPNNEQFF
J gene: TRBJ1-1; V gene: TRBV20-1; clone size: NA; D gene: NA; CDR3 DNA: TGCAGTGCTAGAGATGGACGGGGTCTGAACACTGAAGCTTTCTTT; CDR3 protein: CSARDGRGLNTEAFF
J gene: TRBJ2-1; V gene: TRBV20-1; clone size: NA; D gene: NA; CDR3 DNA: TGCAGTGCTAGAGGCTGGGTGAGCTCCTACAATGAGCAGTTCTTC; CDR3 protein: CSARGWVSSYNEQFF
J gene: TRBJ1-2; V gene: TRBV27; clone size: NA; D gene: TRBD1; CDR3 DNA: TGTGCCAGCAGTTCCGGACAGGGGGCGATTTATGGCTACACCTTC; CDR3 protein: CASSSGQGAIYGYTF
J gene: TRBJ2-2; V gene: TRBV7-6; clone size: NA; D gene: TRBD2; CDR3 DNA: TGTGCCAGCAGCTTTTATCGTGGGACTAGCGGCACCGGGGAGCTGTTTTTT; CDR3 protein: CASSFYRGTSGTGELFF
J gene: TRBJ2-7; V gene: TRBV28; clone size: NA; D gene: NA; CDR3 DNA: TGTGCCAGCAGTTGGGCGGGAAGCTCCTACGAGCAGTACTTC; CDR3 protein: CASSWAGSSYEQYF
J gene: TRBJ2-1; V gene: TRBV11-1; clone size: few; D gene: TRBD1; CDR3 DNA: TGTGCCAGCAGCCTAGGACAGGGTCGAATCAATGAGCAGTTCTTC; CDR3 protein: CASSLGQGRINEQFF
J gene: TRBJ2-5; V gene: TRBV5-1; clone size: NA; D gene: NA; CDR3 DNA: TGCGCCAGCAGCTTGGCCGCGGGAACGGAGACCCAGTACTTC; CDR3 protein: CASSLAAGTETQYF
J gene: TRBJ2-1; V gene: TRBV5-6; clone size: many; D gene: NA; CDR3 DNA: TGTGCCAGCAGCCTGCGACAGCTTATCCGGGATGAGCAGTTCTTC; CDR3 protein: CASSLRQLIRDEQFF
J gene: TRBJ2-3; V gene: TRBV10-3; clone size: NA; D gene: TRBD1; CDR3 DNA: TGTGCCCTGCGACAGGGTTCCCTTTTAGATACGCAGTATTTT; CDR3 protein: CALRQGSLLDTQYF
J gene: TRBJ2-5; V gene: TRBV7-2; clone size: NA; D gene: TRBD2; CDR3 DNA: TGTGCCAGCAGCTCGGGACGGGTAGCGGGAGGCCTCCAAGAGACCCAGTACTTC; CDR3 protein: CASSSGRVAGGLQETQYF
J gene: TRBJ2-2; V gene: TRBV12-3/TRBV12-4; clone size: many; D gene: NA; CDR3 DNA: TGTGCCAGCAGCACAGGGACCGGGGAGCTGTTTTTT; CDR3 protein: CASSTGTGELFF
J gene: TRBJ2-1; V gene: TRBV29-1; clone size: few; D gene: NA; CDR3 DNA: TGCAGCGTTGAACTAGAGGGCTCCTACAATGAGCAGTTCTTC; CDR3 protein: CSVELEGSYNEQFF
J gene: TRBJ2-5; V gene: TRBV7-6; clone size: NA; D gene: TRBD2; CDR3 DNA: TGTGCCAGCAGCGCCGCTAGCGGGAGGGCCGTTGAGACCCAGTACTTC; CDR3 protein: CASSAASGRAVETQYF
J gene: TRBJ1-1; V gene: TRBV6-1; clone size: few; D gene: NA; CDR3 DNA: TGTGCCAGCAGTGAGAGGGGATTCAACACTGAAGCTTTCTTT; CDR3 protein: CASSERGFNTEAFF
J gene: TRBJ1-6; V gene: TRBV28; clone size: few; D gene: NA; CDR3 DNA: TGTGCCAGCAGGGGAGTGGAGGGGTGGAATTCACCCCTCCACTTT; CDR3 protein: CASRGVEGWNSPLHF
J gene: TRBJ2-1; V gene: TRBV5-5; clone size: many; D gene: NA; CDR3 DNA: TGTGCCAGCAGCTTAGATTACAATGAGCAGTTCTTC; CDR3 protein: CASSLDYNEQFF
J gene: TRBJ2-1; V gene: TRBV6-5; clone size: few; D gene: TRBD2; CDR3 DNA: TGTGCCAGCAGTTACGGAGCGGGGGCCTACAATGAGCAGTTCTTC; CDR3 protein: CASSYGAGAYNEQFF
J gene: TRBJ2-1; V gene: TRBV5-1; clone size: NA; D gene: NA; CDR3 DNA: TGCGCCAGCTCACGACAGCGTGAGATCTCCTACAATGAGCAGTTCTTC; CDR3 protein: CASSRQREISYNEQFF
J gene: TRBJ2-7; V gene: TRBV15; clone size: NA; D gene: TRBD1; CDR3 DNA: TGTGCCACCAGCAGCGGACAGGGGGTACCCCCCGAGCAGTACTTC; CDR3 protein: CATSSGQGVPPEQYF
J gene: TRBJ1-2; V gene: TRBV29-1; clone size: NA; D gene: TRBD1; CDR3 DNA: TGCAGCGTTTCTTCGAGGGAGAGACAGGGGGTCGATGGCTACACCTTC; CDR3 protein: CSVSSRERQGVDGYTF
J gene: TRBJ2-2; V gene: TRBV5-1; clone size: few; D gene: NA; CDR3 DNA: TGCGCCAGCGGGACATTGGACACCGGGGAGCTGTTTTTT; CDR3 protein: CASGTLDTGELFF
J gene: TRBJ1-5; V gene: TRBV20-1; clone size: few; D gene: TRBD1; CDR3 DNA: TGCAGTGCAACCAGACAGGGTGGCAGACAGCCCCAGCATTTT; CDR3 protein: CSATRQGGRQPQHF
J gene: TRBJ2-5; V gene: TRBV2; clone size: NA; D gene: NA; CDR3 DNA: TGTGCCAGCAGTGAATTAAAAGGGCCCGCGGGGACCCAGTACTTC; CDR3 protein: CASSELKGPAGTQYF
J gene: TRBJ2-2; V gene: TRBV4-1; clone size: many; D gene: NA; CDR3 DNA: TGCGCCAGCAGCCTTGGGGGACCTAACACCGGGGAGCTGTTTTTT; CDR3 protein: CASSLGGPNTGELFF
J gene: TRBJ2-2; V gene: TRBV5-1; clone size: NA; D gene: NA; CDR3 DNA: TGCGCCAGCAGCTTGGTGACTAGTAGCGCCGGGGAGCTGTTTTTT; CDR3 protein: CASSLVTSSAGELFF
J gene: TRBJ2-3; V gene: TRBV7-2; clone size: NA; D gene: NA; CDR3 DNA: TGTGCCAGCAGCCAAGATGGGGGAAGCTCGTATTTT; CDR3 protein: CASSQDGGSSYF
J gene: TRBJ2-2; V gene: TRBV6-5; clone size: many; D gene: NA; CDR3 DNA: TGTGCCAGCAGTGCGGACGGAGCGAACACCGGGGAGCTGTTTTTT; CDR3 protein: CASSADGANTGELFF
J gene: TRBJ1-5; V gene: TRBV10-3; clone size: NA; D gene: TRBD1; CDR3 DNA: TGTGCCATCAGTGAGTCCCGACAGGGTGCTAATCAGCCCCAGCATTTT; CDR3 protein: CAISESRQGANQPQHF
J gene: TRBJ2-3; V gene: TRBV5-1; clone size: NA; D gene: TRBD1; CDR3 DNA: TGCGCCAGCAGCTTGCCAACAGGGGCTAGCACAGATACGCAGTATTTT; CDR3 protein: CASSLPTGASTDTQYF
J gene: TRBJ2-1; V gene: TRBV12-3/TRBV12-4; clone size: few; D gene: NA; CDR3 DNA: TGTGCCAGCAGTCTTGACAGTTATAGCTCCTACAATGAGCAGTTCTTC; CDR3 protein: CASSLDSYSSYNEQFF
J gene: TRBJ2-5; V gene: TRBV18; clone size: NA; D gene: NA; CDR3 DNA: TGTGCCAGCTCCCTCTTGAGGGCTCGGGAGACCCAGTACTTC; CDR3 protein: CASSLLRARETQYF